This paragraph reports one T cell receptor beta chain. In the authors' methods: Scientists estimated how many nucleated cells there were by amplifying reference gene primers. Only in-frame clones appear in the TCRdb table, and some are missing; sequencing was by immunoSEQ multiplex PCR. That table supplies the V and J calls and clone size; D and trimming were determined from the DNA. This sample has about 140,000 clones; about 86% occur once, and the top ten carry 1.5%. The source of the sample is a study of blood T cell repertoires in COVID-19. Study background: Whether acute or convalescent, the COVID-19 samples came from the United States, Italy and Spain. In each case, the material was cDNA or gDNA derived from T cells, B-cell-depleted T cells, or PBMCs.

Germline loops: CDR1 LNHDA, CDR2 SQIVND (reference sequence). This CDR3 region has 14 residues. The J segment lost 0 bases and the V segment lost 5 bases, leaving 4 bases of the junction unmatched. Input material: peripheral blood. This receptor was taken from a woman aged 55-70 years with acute or convalescent COVID-19. This chain links TRBV19 with TRBJ2-7; TRBD1 matches at 7 bases. The CDR3: CASSLRQGSYEQYF. CDR3 DNA sequence: TGTGCCAGTAGTCTCCGACAGGGCTCCTACGAGCAGTACTTC.